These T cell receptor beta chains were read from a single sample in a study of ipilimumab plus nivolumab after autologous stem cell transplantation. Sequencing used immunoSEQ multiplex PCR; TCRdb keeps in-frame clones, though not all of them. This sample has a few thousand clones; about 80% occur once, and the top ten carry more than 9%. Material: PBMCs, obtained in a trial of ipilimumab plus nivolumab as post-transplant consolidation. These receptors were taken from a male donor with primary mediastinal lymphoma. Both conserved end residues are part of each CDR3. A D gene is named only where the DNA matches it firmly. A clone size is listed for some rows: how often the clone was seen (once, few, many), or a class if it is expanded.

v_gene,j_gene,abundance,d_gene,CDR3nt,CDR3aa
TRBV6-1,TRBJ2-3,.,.,TGTGCCATCCTGACAGGCCTGAGCGCAGATACGCAGTATTTT,CAILTGLSADTQYF
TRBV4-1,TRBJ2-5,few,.,TGCGCCAGCAGCCAAACCATACTAGAGGGGCAAGAGACCCAGTACTTC,CASSQTILEGQETQYF
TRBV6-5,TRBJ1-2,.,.,TGTGCCAGCAGTATGAACGGACGGTCCCCCACCTTC,CASSMNGRSPTF
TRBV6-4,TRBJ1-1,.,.,TGTGCCAGCAGTCCCGTCGTAAACACTGAAGCTTTCTTT,CASSPVVNTEAFF
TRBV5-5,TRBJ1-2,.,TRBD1,TGTGCCAGCAGCTTGACAGGGGGCAGCTATGGCTACACCTTC,CASSLTGGSYGYTF
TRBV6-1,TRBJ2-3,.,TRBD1,TGTGCCAGCAGTCTAGGGACAGGGTTAGCAGATACGCAGTATTTT,CASSLGTGLADTQYF
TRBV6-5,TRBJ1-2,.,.,TGTGCCAGCAGTATCTCCTTTAACTATGGCTACACCTTC,CASSISFNYGYTF
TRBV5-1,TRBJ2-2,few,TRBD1,TGCGCCAGCGGCACAGGGGGGTCTGACGGGGAGCTGTTTTTT,CASGTGGSDGELFF
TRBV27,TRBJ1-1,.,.,TGTGCCAGCAGTGTAAGAGGAGCGAGGACTGAAGCTTTCTTT,CASSVRGARTEAFF
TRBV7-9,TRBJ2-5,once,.,TGTGCCAGCAGCTCAGGGAGGGGGTGGCAAGAGACCCAGTACTTC,CASSSGRGWQETQYF
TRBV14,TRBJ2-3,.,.,TGTGCCAGCAGCCAGCAACTAGCATCCACAGATACGCAGTATTTT,CASSQQLASTDTQYF
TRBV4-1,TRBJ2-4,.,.,TGCGCCAGCAGCCAAGTTCTAGGGGCGAGCGAGGGAGCCAAAAACATTCAGTACTTC,CASSQVLGASEGAKNIQYF
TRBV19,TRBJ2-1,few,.,TGTGCCACCTCCCAGGGACTGATTTACAATGAGCAGTTCTTC,CATSQGLIYNEQFF
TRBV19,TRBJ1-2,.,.,TGTGCCAGTAGTCGCCAGCAGTCGCCTAACTATGGCTACACCTTC,CASSRQQSPNYGYTF
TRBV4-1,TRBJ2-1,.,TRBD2,TGCGCCAGCAGCTCCCCCGGTGGCGGGAGTTTCAACAATGAGCAGTTCTTC,CASSSPGGGSFNNEQFF
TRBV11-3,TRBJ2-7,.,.,TGTGCCAGCAGCTCCCGGGTGTCCCACGAGCAGTACTTC,CASSSRVSHEQYF
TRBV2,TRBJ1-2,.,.,TGTGCCAGCAGTGAACCCCTGAGAGGGGGGGCGTCGGCTGGCTACACCTTC,CASSEPLRGGASAGYTF
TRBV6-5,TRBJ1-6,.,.,TGTGCCAGCAGGGGCGGTAATTCACCCCTCCACTTT,CASRGGNSPLHF
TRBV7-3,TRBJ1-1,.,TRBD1,TGTGCCAGCAGCTTAGAGAGGACAGGGTCGACTGAAGCTTTCTTT,CASSLERTGSTEAFF
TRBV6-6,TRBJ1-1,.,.,TGTGCCAGCAGTTACTGGGGGGAGGACACTGAAGCTTTCTTT,CASSYWGEDTEAFF
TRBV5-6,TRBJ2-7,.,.,TGTGCCAGCAGCCCCACTGGCTCCTACGAGCAGTACTTC,CASSPTGSYEQYF
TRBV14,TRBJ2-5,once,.,TGTGCCAGCAGCCACAGGGGCCCAGCACTCGGGCAGTACTTC,CASSHRGPALGQYF
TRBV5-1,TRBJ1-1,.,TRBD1,TGCGCCAGCAGCTGGGCGGGGCAGGGGACAGGTGAAGCTTTCTTT,CASSWAGQGTGEAFF
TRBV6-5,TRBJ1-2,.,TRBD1,TGTGCCAGCAGTTATGGACAGGGGAGAGGCTACACCTTC,CASSYGQGRGYTF